The clone carrying this T cell receptor beta chain was counted a single time. These data belong to a study of blood T cell repertoires in COVID-19. Per the study methods: It was from reference gene primer amplification that nucleated cell counts were estimated. Repertoires were generated with immunoSEQ multiplex PCR, while TCRdb's copy carries only in-frame clones and drops some. From that table come the V and J calls and clone size; the DNA was used to work out D and trimming. The sample carries about 260,000 clones, approximately 90% recorded once. This clonotype originated in a man aged 55 to 70 who had recovered from COVID-19. Sequenced sample: peripheral blood.

Here the CDR3 DNA reads TGTGCCTGGAGTGGAACTAGCGGGGAAGGTTCAGATACGCAGTATTTT. It is translated as CAWSGTSGEGSDTQYF. The rearrangement joins TRBV30 to TRBJ2-3, with TRBD2 matching over 10 bases. The germline CDR1 and CDR2 sequences are GTSNPN and SVGIG (reference sequence). The V and J ends lost 1 base and 4 bases, in that order; junction bases with no gene match: 8. CDR3 length equals 16 residues.